The 14 T cell receptor beta chains presented below share a single source sample, sequenced in a study of blood T cell repertoires in COVID-19. TCRdb's table, derived via immunoSEQ multiplex PCR, lists solely in-frame clones and lacks some. The table includes roughly 190,000 clones, 76% detected once. Sequenced input: PBMCs or T cells enriched from blood (not recorded which). These receptor sequences come from a woman in her 50s with acute COVID-19.

The V and J genes are TRBV27 and TRBJ2-1; 10 nucleotides line up with TRBD2. This CDR3 comprises 15 residues. Germline values: CDR1 MNHEY, CDR2 SMNVEV (reference sequence). After removal of 6 bases from V and 0 bases from J, the junction contained 2 bases not matched to a gene. The DNA of the CDR3 is TGTGCCAGCAGGTTAGCGGGGGGCTCCTACAATGAGCAGTTCTTC. Protein sequence: CASRLAGGSYNEQFF.

The chain is built from TRBV9 and TRBJ2-5; 7 nucleotides line up with TRBD2. The CDR3 runs to 14 residues. The J segment lost 3 bases and the V segment lost 0 bases, leaving 2 bases of the junction unmatched. Per the germline V gene, CDR1 is SGDLS and CDR2 is YYNGEE. DNA of the CDR3: TGTGCCAGCAGCGTAGGGCTAGCGGAAGAGACCCAGTACTTC. Translating gives CASSVGLAEETQYF.

J is TRBJ1-6 and V is TRBV4-1, with 9 positions matching TRBD1. CDR1 and CDR2 from the germline V gene are MGHRA and YSYEKL. The CDR3 runs to 14 residues. V was pared by 4 bases and J by 7 bases, with 2 bases of the junction left unmatched. Written as DNA, the CDR3 is TGCGCCAGCAGCCCACAGGGGGCGAATTCACCCCTCCACTTT. Translated: CASSPQGANSPLHF.

This clone appeared a few times. The CDR3 DNA reads as TGTGCCAGCAGTTACCGGGCAGGGATAGGGAACACTGAAGCTTTCTTT. As protein: CASSYRAGIGNTEAFF. The chain uses TRBV6-2 or TRBV6-3 and TRBJ1-1, with D maybe TRBD1 (5 bases). V was cut by 2 bases and J by 1 base, with 14 bases left in between. Germline loops: CDR1 MNHEY, CDR2 SVGEGT. This CDR3 has 16 amino acids.

The chain links TRBV16 to TRBJ2-1; D is uncertain. Germline V gene lookup returns CDR1 KGHSY and CDR2 FQNENV. The CDR3 is made up of 16 amino acids. V lost 4 bases, J lost 0 bases, and 13 bases lay in between. The CDR3 spells CASSRPDLRSYNEQFF. CDR3 coding DNA: TGTGCCAGCAGCCGCCCCGACTTGCGCTCCTACAATGAGCAGTTCTTC. Complete variable domain (other parts from reference TRBV16 and TRBJ2-1): GEEVAQTPKHLVRGEGQKAKLYCAPIKGHSYVFWYQQVLKNEFKFLISFQNENVFDETGMPKERFSAKCLPNSPCSLEIQATKLEDSAVYFCASSRPDLRSYNEQFFGPGTRLTVL.

This clone appeared a few times. The same CDR3 arises from other DNA sequences in this sample as well. The chain links TRBV18 to TRBJ2-7; the D gene is possibly TRBD2 (6 bases). The CDR3 has 12 residues. From germline, CDR1 is KGHSH and CDR2 LQKENI. Trimming removed 2 bases at V and 4 bases at J, with 6 bases between. CDR3 in amino acids: CASSPGGYEQYV. The DNA of the CDR3 is TGTGCCAGCTCACCAGGGGGGTACGAGCAGTACGTC.

This clone was observed a few times. J is TRBJ2-7 and V is TRBV5-5; D is uncertain. CDR3 size: 15 residues. V lost 0 bases and J 2 bases, leaving 12 bases between the germline ends. Germline V gives CDR1 SGHKS, CDR2 YYEKEE (reference sequence). The CDR3 is CASSLDLGLPYEQYV. The CDR3 bases are TGTGCCAGCAGCTTGGACCTCGGTCTTCCCTACGAGCAGTACGTC.

The chain is built from TRBV24-1 and TRBJ1-5; perhaps TRBD1 as D (5 bases). Trimming took off 4 bases at V and 4 bases at J, with 13 bases between the two ends. The CDR3 extends over 15 amino acids. Germline CDR1 and CDR2: KGHDR and SFDVKD. This CDR3 reads CATSDSRQKNQPQHF. CDR3 sequence (DNA): TGTGCCACCAGTGACTCCAGACAGAAGAATCAGCCCCAGCATTTT.

The chain links TRBV12-3 or TRBV12-4 to TRBJ1-2, with D tentatively TRBD1 (6 bases). V gave up 0 bases and J gave up 8 bases, with 10 bases separating them. This CDR3 has 13 amino acids. The CDR3 reads CASSLAVGAGYTF. CDR3 DNA: TGTGCCAGCAGTTTAGCCGTGGGGGCAGGCTACACCTTC.

The DNA of the CDR3 is TGCAGCGTTGGAGGGAGAGATACGCAGTATTTT. Its translation: CSVGGRDTQYF. This chain connects TRBV29-1 to TRBJ2-3; maybe TRBD2 (5 bases). This CDR3 has 11 residues. The ends were cut back, 4 bases at V and 5 bases at J, with 7 bases in the middle. Germline V gene sequence: CDR1 SQVTM, CDR2 ANQGSEA.

The V gene is TRBV7-9, the J gene TRBJ2-7, with a tentative D call TRBD2 (6 bases). This CDR3 contains 12 residues. CDR1 is SEHNR, CDR2 FQNEAQ, per germline (reference sequence). With 4 bases removed from V and 3 bases from J, the gap between germline ends came to 7 bases. The CDR3 nucleotides read TGTGCCAGCAGCTCGGAGGGCTACGAGCAGTACGTC. This codes for CASSSEGYEQYV.

In regard to this clone: An end of the junction does not agree with germline; a read error may underlie this. The rearrangement joins TRBV9 to TRBJ1-2; D not certain. The CDR3 runs to 13 residues. Germline CDR1 SGDLS, CDR2 YYNGEE. The CDR3 DNA reads as TGTGCCAGCAGCGTAGCTGGCTCTTGGGCTTTAGACTTC. Its translation is CASSVAGSWALDF. Looking up the rest from reference TRBV9 and TRBJ1-2 gives the full variable domain: DSGVTQTPKHLITATGQRVTLRCSPRSGDLSVYWYQQSLDQGLQFLIQYYNGEERAKGNILERFSAQQFPDLHSELNLSSLELGDSALYFCASSVAGSWALDFGSGTRLTVV.

The J gene is TRBJ1-2, the V gene TRBV6-5; TRBD1 agrees at 7 bases. With V trimmed by 7 bases and J by 8 bases, 7 bases remained unmatched. CDR3 length: 12 amino acids. CDR1 is MNHEY and CDR2 is SVGAGI in the germline V gene. The chain's CDR3 is CASTPTGLGYTF. For the CDR3, the DNA is TGTGCCAGCACCCCGACAGGGTTGGGCTACACCTTC.

This clone was observed a handful of times. In DNA, the CDR3 is TGTGCCAGTAGGAACCTTATAGGGGGAGGCTACACCTTC. Protein: CASRNLIGGGYTF. V is TRBV19 and J is TRBJ1-2; D is perhaps TRBD1 (6 bases). The germline gives CDR1 LNHDA, CDR2 SQIVND (reference sequence). The V and J ends lost 6 bases and 8 bases respectively, with 16 bases between them. The CDR3 is made up of 13 amino acids. Looking up the rest from reference TRBV19 and TRBJ1-2 gives the full variable domain: DGGITQSPKYLFRKEGQNVTLSCEQNLNHDAMYWYRQDPGQGLRLIYYSQIVNDFQKGDIAEGYSVSREKKESFPLTVTSAQKNPTAFYLCASRNLIGGGYTFGSGTRLTVV.